One and the same sample provided the 23 T cell receptor beta chains below, sequenced in a study of radiation and T cells in renal cell carcinoma. Noted time point: blood 2 weeks post-SBRT. Treatment described: 15 Gy SBRT to primary tumor, nephrectomy 4 weeks later. The assay was immunoSEQ multiplex PCR, and TCRdb's table has in-frame clones only and misses some. The sample lists 100,000 to 150,000 clones, more than 75% occurring once. This specimen was blood, taken from a patient whose treatment included radiotherapy and nephrectomy. These receptors were taken from a woman in her sixties or seventies with renal cell carcinoma.

Concerning this clone: The identical CDR3 is also encoded by other nucleotide sequences in the sample. This chain connects TRBV7-2 to TRBJ1-3; D not resolved. The CDR3 has 15 amino acids. Germline V CDR1 and CDR2: SGHTA, FQGNSA. The V end was cut by 1 base, the J end by 0 bases, with 7 bases between. The CDR3 region has the DNA TGTGCCAGCAGCTTAGGGCCCTCCTCTGGAAACACCATATATTTT. It codes for CASSLGPSSGNTIYF. Full variable domain (remainder filled in from reference TRBV7-2 and TRBJ1-3): GAGVSQSPSNKVTEKGKDVELRCDPISGHTALYWYRQSLGQGLEFLIYFQGNSAPDKSGLPSDRFSAERTGGSVSTLTIQRTQQEDSAVYLCASSLGPSSGNTIYFGEGSWLTVV.

This clone was found once. The chain links TRBV7-2 to TRBJ1-4, with 9 bases lining up with TRBD1. There are 15 residues in the CDR3. The trim removed 6 bases at V and 7 bases at J, leaving 9 bases unmatched. Germline V gene sequence: CDR1 SGHTA, CDR2 FQGNSA. This CDR3 is CASSADRGRREKLFF. The CDR3 DNA is TGTGCCAGCAGTGCGGACAGGGGTCGTCGTGAAAAACTGTTTTTT.

The V gene is TRBV30, the J gene TRBJ2-3; D is ambiguous. Germline V gene sequence: CDR1 GTSNPN, CDR2 SVGIG (reference sequence). CDR3 length equals 14 residues. The V and J ends lost 2 bases and 2 bases respectively, with 11 bases between them. The CDR3 protein is CAWSRLELTDTQYF. The CDR3 DNA follows: TGTGCCTGGAGTCGCCTAGAACTCACAGATACGCAGTATTTT.

The chain carries TRBV7-6 and TRBJ1-5; TRBD1 is a possible D gene (6 bases). The length of the CDR3 is 19 residues. Per germline, CDR1 SGHVS and CDR2 FNYEAQ. The V gene lost 1 base and the J gene lost 1 base, with 20 bases spanning the gap. CDR3: CASSLEPLDSEASNQPQHF. The CDR3 nucleotides read TGTGCCAGCAGCTTAGAACCCCTGGACAGCGAGGCCAGCAATCAGCCCCAGCATTTT.

The V and J genes are TRBV2 and TRBJ1-5, with D perhaps TRBD1 (6 bases). This CDR3 comprises 15 residues. V was shortened by 6 bases and J by 3 bases, with 15 bases between the two germline ends. Germline CDR1 SNHLY, CDR2 FYNNEI. Here the CDR3 reads CASRVGTLPNQPQHF. In DNA, the CDR3 is TGTGCCAGCAGGGTCGGGACACTACCCAATCAGCCCCAGCATTTT.

The V gene is TRBV28, the J gene TRBJ1-3; D ambiguous. CDR3 length equals 16 residues. V lost 1 base, J lost 1 base, and 11 bases lay in between. CDR1 is MDHEN, CDR2 SYDVKM, per germline. The CDR3 loop reads CASSLYGSVSGNTIYF. The CDR3 DNA is TGTGCCAGCAGTTTATACGGCAGCGTTTCTGGAAACACCATATATTTT.

The chain couples TRBV4-3 to TRBJ2-3; 16 nucleotides match TRBD2. The CDR3 contains 16 residues. Germline V lookup: CDR1 LGHNA, CDR2 YSLEER. V gave up 3 bases and J gave up 4 bases; unmatched junction bases: 1. The CDR3 DNA reads as TGCGCCAGCAGCCAGGGACTAGCGGGGGGGCCAGATACGCAGTATTTT. The encoded protein is CASSQGLAGGPDTQYF.

This clone appeared a single time. The chain carries TRBV5-1 and TRBJ2-5; tentatively, D is TRBD1 (5 bases). This CDR3 is built from 14 residues. The V end was cut by 0 bases, the J end by 5 bases, with 11 bases between. Looked up from germline, CDR1 is SGHRS and CDR2 is YFSETQ. The CDR3 region is CASSLAQGRETQYF. The CDR3 DNA is TGCGCCAGCAGCTTGGCGCAGGGTAGGGAGACCCAGTACTTC.

In its sample, this clone was seen once. The chain couples TRBV10-3 to TRBJ1-2; 10 bases align to TRBD1. The germline CDR1 and CDR2 sequences are ENHRY and SYGVKD. The trim removed 4 bases at V and 0 bases at J, leaving 11 bases unmatched. The CDR3 sequence is 18 residues long. CDR3 bases: TGTGCCATCAGTGGGAGCCCGGGACAGGGGTTAGCTAACTATGGCTACACCTTC. Protein product: CAISGSPGQGLANYGYTF.

V gene TRBV11-2 combines with J gene TRBJ2-7; D remains ambiguous. Germline assignment: CDR1 SGHAT and CDR2 FQNNGV. Deletions cut 3 bases from V and 0 bases from J, with 12 bases between. This CDR3 comprises 15 residues. CDR3 sequence: CASSFGAGSSYEQYF. Written as DNA, the CDR3 is TGTGCCAGCAGCTTTGGCGCAGGAAGCTCCTACGAGCAGTACTTC.

CDR3 coding DNA: TGTGCCAGCAGCCGAACCGAAAGGTGGCTAGCACAAGAGACCCAGTACTTC. It codes for CASSRTERWLAQETQYF. The chain joins TRBV14 to TRBJ2-5; D is perhaps TRBD2 (5 bases). There are 17 residues in the CDR3. The germline V gene encodes CDR1 SGHDN and CDR2 FVKESK. Trimming removed 4 bases from V and 2 bases from J, with 20 bases in between.

The count of this clone is one. The chain has TRBV2 and TRBJ2-1; maybe TRBD1 (5 bases). Per germline, CDR1 SNHLY and CDR2 FYNNEI. The V and J ends lost 4 bases and 9 bases respectively, with 10 bases between them. The length of the CDR3 is 12 residues. The CDR3 bases are TGTGCCAGCAGTGTCCAGGGAAGTGAGCAGTTCTTC. Its protein product is CASSVQGSEQFF.

The chain's CDR3 is CAWGRQGDYNSPLHF. CDR3 nucleotide sequence: TGTGCCTGGGGGAGGCAGGGAGACTATAATTCACCCCTCCACTTT. The gene calls are TRBV30 and TRBJ1-6, with D possibly being TRBD1 (5 bases). The CDR3 spans 15 residues. Germline CDR1 and CDR2: GTSNPN and SVGIG (reference sequence). V was cut by 5 bases and J by 3 bases, with 14 bases left in between. Full variable domain (remainder filled in from reference TRBV30 and TRBJ1-6): SQTIHQWPATLVQPVGSPLSLECTVEGTSNPNLYWYRQAAGRGLQLLFYSVGIGQISSEVPQNLSASRPQDRQFILSSKKLLLSDSGFYLCAWGRQGDYNSPLHFGNGTRLTVT.

This chain's CDR3 is CASSPGGGLSTDTQYF. The CDR3 DNA follows: TGCGCCAGCAGCCCGGGAGGGGGCCTAAGCACAGATACGCAGTATTTT. The V call is TRBV5-1, the J call TRBJ2-3, with D perhaps TRBD2 (8 bases). CDR1 is SGHRS, CDR2 YFSETQ, per germline. This CDR3 region has 16 residues. The V gene lost 4 bases and the J gene lost 0 bases, with 15 bases spanning the gap.

The rearrangement links TRBV9 to TRBJ1-4; no definite D call. Germline CDR1 SGDLS, CDR2 YYNGEE. The CDR3 contains 13 residues. V lost 3 bases to trimming and J lost 3 bases, with 6 bases between them. CDR3 sequence: CASSESSNEKLFF. The DNA for the CDR3 is TGTGCCAGCAGCGAGTCCTCTAATGAAAAACTGTTTTTT. Combining the CDR3 with reference TRBV9 and TRBJ1-4 gives the whole variable domain DSGVTQTPKHLITATGQRVTLRCSPRSGDLSVYWYQQSLDQGLQFLIQYYNGEERAKGNILERFSAQQFPDLHSELNLSSLELGDSALYFCASSESSNEKLFFGSGTQLSVL.

This rearrangement joins TRBV5-1 to TRBJ2-3; 12 nucleotides align to TRBD2. The CDR3 loop spans 14 amino acids. V lost 1 base, J lost 6 bases, and 0 bases stayed unmatched. In germline, CDR1 is SGHRS, CDR2 YFSETQ. The DNA for the CDR3 is TGCGCCAGCAGCTTGCTAGCGGGGGGGGATACGCAGTATTTT. Protein sequence: CASSLLAGGDTQYF.

The CDR3 region has the DNA TGTGCCATCAGTGATACGGGGGAGCAGTTCTTC. Protein: CAISDTGEQFF. V usage is TRBV10-3 and J usage is TRBJ2-1, with a possible D match to TRBD2 (5 bases). With 3 bases removed from V and 10 bases from J, the gap between germline ends came to 7 bases. Germline V gene lookup returns CDR1 ENHRY and CDR2 SYGVKD. The CDR3 totals 11 residues.

The chain has TRBV5-8 and TRBJ1-1, with D unclear. Germline assignment: CDR1 SGHTS and CDR2 YDEGEE. The CDR3 sequence is 14 residues long. V was trimmed by 2 bases and J by 5 bases, leaving 13 bases between them. The CDR3 loop is CASSFGIVGTEAFF. CDR3 DNA: TGTGCCAGCAGCTTTGGGATCGTTGGAACTGAAGCTTTCTTT.

This clone was recorded only once. A read error may produce the germline difference seen at one junction end. This chain links TRBV7-7 with TRBJ2-3, with 10 bases fitting TRBD1. Germline V gives CDR1 SSHAT, CDR2 FNYEAQ (reference sequence). This CDR3 region has 16 residues. The CDR3 protein is CASSPSGTGVADTQYF. In DNA form, the CDR3 reads TGTGCTAGCAGCCCTTCCGGGACAGGGGTTGCCGATACGCAGTATTTT.

The V call is TRBV5-6, the J call TRBJ2-7; D not resolved. This CDR3 has 14 residues. CDR1 and CDR2 (germline): SGHDT, YYEEEE. V lost 4 bases and J 0 bases, leaving 11 bases between the germline ends. The CDR3 bases are TGTGCCAGCAGCACAAACCCGAGCTCCTACGAGCAGTACTTC. Its translation: CASSTNPSSYEQYF. The whole variable domain, filled in from reference TRBV5-6 and TRBJ2-7, reads DAGVTQSPTHLIKTRGQQVTLRCSPKSGHDTVSWYQQALGQGPQFIFQYYEEEERQRGNFPDRFSGHQFPNYSSELNVNALLLGDSALYLCASSTNPSSYEQYFGPGTRLTVT.

CDR3 in amino acids: CASSQVGGPEQYF. The CDR3 bases are TGCGCCAGCAGCCAAGTAGGGGGCCCCGAGCAGTACTTC. V and J are TRBV4-3 and TRBJ2-7; 7 positions agree with TRBD1. From germline, CDR1 is LGHNA and CDR2 YSLEER. The CDR3 runs to 13 residues. The V segment lost 1 base and the J segment 6 bases; nucleotides outside the gene matches: 3.

CDR3 nucleotides: TGTGCCAGCAGCTTGGCCCCGGACCCACATAACTATGGCTACACCTTC. Amino acid sequence: CASSLAPDPHNYGYTF. The V gene is TRBV5-4, the J gene TRBJ1-2; D gene ambiguous. CDR3 length equals 16 residues. V lost 0 bases and J 1 base, leaving 13 bases between the germline ends. The V gene's germline CDR1 is SGHNT and CDR2 YYREEE (reference sequence).

The rearrangement links TRBV12-5 to TRBJ1-5, with D hard to call. The germline V gene has CDR1 LGHNT and CDR2 FRNRAP. Trimming removed 4 bases from V and 3 bases from J, with 4 bases in between. The CDR3 sequence is 12 residues long. The CDR3 loop reads CASGSLNQPQHF. The CDR3 DNA reads TGTGCTAGTGGTTCACTCAATCAGCCCCAGCATTTT.